Listed here are 11 T cell receptor beta chains from one sample, sequenced in a study of T cells in Graves' hyperthyroidism and ophthalmopathy. TCR beta CDR3 region amplification was performed from RNA transcripts. When the TCR CDR3 underwent first-round RT-PCR, the HTBI primer set was used. A single record per CDR3 protein comes from TCRdb applying MiXCR to the multiplex PCR reads. The data hold 660,000 or so distinct CDR3 sequences, with 45% observed a single time. The material sequenced was peripheral blood or thyroid tissue (not recorded which). The receptors shown here come from an adult man with Graves' disease, either hyperthyroidism or ophthalmopathy (not recorded which).

This clonotype was recorded a few times. The V and J genes are TRBV6-5 and TRBJ1-2; D remains ambiguous. V was clipped by 4 bases and J by 5 bases, with 11 bases between them. This CDR3 spans 13 amino acids. Germline-derived CDR1 and CDR2 are MNHEY and SVGAGI. Written as DNA, the CDR3 is TGTGCCAGCAGTTCGACGGCGGGATATGGCTACACCTTC. This codes for CASSSTAGYGYTF.

This rearrangement joins TRBV29-1 to TRBJ2-5; D remains ambiguous. The V end lost 8 bases, the J end lost 5 bases, and 12 bases lay between the germline ends. Per germline, CDR1 SQVTM and CDR2 ANQGSEA. The CDR3 contains 11 residues. The CDR3 DNA sequence: TGCAGCACAATGGAGAGGGAGACCCAGTACTTC. Translating it yields CSTMERETQYF. Using reference TRBV29-1 and TRBJ2-5 for the parts outside the CDR3, the full variable domain is SAVISQKPSRDICQRGTSLTIQCQVDSQVTMMFWYRQQPGQSLTLIATANQGSEATYESGFVIDKFPISRPNLTFSTLTVSNMSPEDSSIYLCSTMERETQYFGPGTRLLVL.

This clonotype showed up just a few times. At one boundary the junction diverges from the germline segment, which might be a read error. The V gene is TRBV10-3, the J gene TRBJ2-2; D uncertain. CDR1 is ENHRY, CDR2 SYGVKD, per germline. CDR3 length equals 14 residues. Here the CDR3 reads CASSYEGDTGELFF. DNA for the CDR3: TGTGCCAGCAGTTACGAAGGAGACACCGGGGAGCTGTTTTTT.

The table lists this clonotype with many counts. The chain couples TRBV2 to TRBJ1-3; D is unclear. V was trimmed by 6 bases and J by 0 bases, leaving 9 bases between them. CDR3 length equals 14 residues. Per germline, CDR1 SNHLY and CDR2 FYNNEI. Here the CDR3 DNA reads TGTGCCAGCAGGTCCGGCGGCTCTGGAAACACCATATATTTT. Protein sequence: CASRSGGSGNTIYF.

This clonotype was seen at least ten times. This chain links TRBV12-3 or TRBV12-4 with TRBJ1-2, with D tentatively TRBD1 (6 bases). Trimming left V 6 bases short and J 7 bases short, with 15 bases between. CDR3 length equals 13 residues. Here the CDR3 reads CASSSQGSAGYTF. CDR3 DNA sequence: TGTGCCAGCAGCTCACAGGGATCGGCTGGCTACACCTTC.

The chain joins TRBV10-3 to TRBJ1-2, with 7 nucleotides matching TRBD1. The CDR3 loop spans 15 amino acids. CDR1 is ENHRY and CDR2 is SYGVKD in the germline V gene. V lost 5 bases to trimming and J lost 4 bases; unmatched junction nucleotides: 10. DNA for the CDR3: TGTGCCATCAGTTCCGGGACAGAGAGCTCCTATGGCTACACCTTC. It yields the protein CAISSGTESSYGYTF.

The table lists this clonotype with a few counts. The chain carries TRBV7-2 and TRBJ1-1; 7 bases match TRBD1. V lost 1 base, J lost 6 bases, and 14 bases stayed unmatched. This CDR3 is 17 amino acids long. CDR1 is SGHTA, CDR2 FQGNSA, per germline. In DNA form, the CDR3 reads TGTGCCAGCAGCTTAGGGGCCCTCCGGGACAGTGGACCTGAAGCTTTCTTT. Protein: CASSLGALRDSGPEAFF. Complete variable domain (other parts from reference TRBV7-2 and TRBJ1-1): GAGVSQSPSNKVTEKGKDVELRCDPISGHTALYWYRQSLGQGLEFLIYFQGNSAPDKSGLPSDRFSAERTGGSVSTLTIQRTQQEDSAVYLCASSLGALRDSGPEAFFGQGTRLTVV.

This clonotype came up many times. V gene TRBV12-3 or TRBV12-4 combines with J gene TRBJ1-2; perhaps TRBD1 as D (5 bases). Trimming stripped 5 bases from V and 0 bases from J, with 13 bases between. The CDR3 has 15 residues. The CDR3 is CASSIDSIANYGYTF. The DNA for the CDR3 is TGTGCCAGCAGTATCGACAGTATCGCTAACTATGGCTACACCTTC.

This clonotype was observed a handful of times. V gene TRBV5-1 combines with J gene TRBJ1-1; D gene unclear. Germline values: CDR1 SGHRS, CDR2 YFSETQ. CDR3 length: 14 residues. V was trimmed by 3 bases and J by 4 bases, leaving 13 bases between them. CDR3 in amino acids: CASSSGTEGTEAFF. Written as DNA, the CDR3 is TGCGCCAGCAGCTCGGGTACGGAAGGCACTGAAGCTTTCTTT.

Points on this clonotype: This may be a read error: a much more frequent sequence differs by one nucleotide. The chain recombines TRBV7-9 with TRBJ2-7, with D uncertain. CDR1 and CDR2 (germline): SEHNR, FQNEAQ (reference sequence). This CDR3 has 13 residues. CDR3 nucleotides: TGCGCCAGCAGCCAAGACCCCGTCTACGAGCAGTACTTC. It specifies CASSQDPVYEQYF.

The rearrangement links TRBV12-3 or TRBV12-4 to TRBJ2-7, with D maybe TRBD2 (5 bases). The ends were cut back, 5 bases at V and 6 bases at J, with 11 bases in the middle. This CDR3 contains 12 residues. The CDR3 DNA follows: TGTGCCAGCAGTCGTCAACTAGTCGAGCAGTACTTC. It translates to CASSRQLVEQYF.